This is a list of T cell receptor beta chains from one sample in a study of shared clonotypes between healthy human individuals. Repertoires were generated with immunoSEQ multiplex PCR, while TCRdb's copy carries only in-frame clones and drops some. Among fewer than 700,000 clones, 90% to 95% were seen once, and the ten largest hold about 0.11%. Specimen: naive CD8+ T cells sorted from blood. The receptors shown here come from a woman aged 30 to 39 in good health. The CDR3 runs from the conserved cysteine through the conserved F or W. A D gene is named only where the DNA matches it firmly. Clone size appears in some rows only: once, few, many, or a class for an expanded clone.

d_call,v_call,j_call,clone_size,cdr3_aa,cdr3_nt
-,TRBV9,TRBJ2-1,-,CASSVGGATVHEQFF,TGTGCCAGCAGCGTTGGGGGGGCCACTGTCCATGAGCAGTTCTTC
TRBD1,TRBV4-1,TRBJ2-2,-,CASSRTGGSSTGELFF,TGCGCCAGCAGCCGGACAGGGGGTTCGTCTACCGGGGAGCTGTTTTTT
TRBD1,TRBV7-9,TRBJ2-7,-,CASSFGQAGEQYF,TGTGCCAGCAGCTTTGGACAGGCGGGCGAGCAGTACTTC
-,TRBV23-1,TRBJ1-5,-,CASSQSGGTNQPQHF,TGCGCCAGCAGTCAATCCGGAGGCACCAATCAGCCCCAGCATTTT
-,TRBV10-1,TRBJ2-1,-,CASSSPLVRGYNEQFF,TGCGCCAGCAGTAGCCCGTTGGTAAGAGGCTACAATGAGCAGTTCTTC
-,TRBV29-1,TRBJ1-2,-,CSVEDLKEGGYGYTF,TGCAGCGTTGAAGATCTTAAGGAGGGGGGCTATGGCTACACCTTC
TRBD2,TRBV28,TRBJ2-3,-,CASSLGAGGSDTQYF,TGTGCCAGCAGTTTAGGCGCGGGAGGGTCAGATACGCAGTATTTT
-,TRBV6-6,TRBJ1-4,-,CASSPSGSEKLFF,TGTGCCAGCAGCCCCTCAGGGAGTGAAAAACTGTTTTTT
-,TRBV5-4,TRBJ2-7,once,CASSLGQDRSYEQYF,TGTGCCAGCAGTTTGGGGCAGGACAGATCCTACGAGCAGTACTTC
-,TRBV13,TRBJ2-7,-,CATTQASYEQYF,TGTGCCACAACCCAGGCTTCCTACGAGCAGTACTTC
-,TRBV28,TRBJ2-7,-,CASSLYMSLYEQYF,TGTGCCAGCAGTTTATACATGAGCCTCTACGAGCAGTACTTC
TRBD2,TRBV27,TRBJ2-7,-,CASSFGGTGYEQYF,TGTGCCAGCAGTTTCGGGGGGACGGGCTACGAGCAGTACTTC
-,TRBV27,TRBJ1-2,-,CASSRHQMSVYGYTF,TGTGCCAGCAGTCGACACCAGATGTCGGTCTATGGCTACACCTTC
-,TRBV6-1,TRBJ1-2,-,CASSERGNYGYTF,TGTGCCAGCAGTGAGAGGGGGAACTATGGCTACACCTTC
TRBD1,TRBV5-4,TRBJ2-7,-,CASSRADRGRFEQYF,TGTGCCAGCAGCCGCGCGGACAGGGGTCGATTCGAGCAGTACTTC
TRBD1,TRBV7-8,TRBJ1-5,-,CASSYPGGGNQPQHF,TGTGCCAGCAGCTACCCAGGGGGTGGCAATCAGCCCCAGCATTTT
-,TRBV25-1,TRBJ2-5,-,CASSKSGTQETQYF,TGTGCCAGCAGTAAGTCCGGGACCCAAGAGACCCAGTACTTC
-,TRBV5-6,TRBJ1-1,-,CASSLYLAPNTEAFF,TGTGCCAGCAGCTTGTATTTGGCCCCGAACACTGAAGCTTTCTTT
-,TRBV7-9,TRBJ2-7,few,CASSTWTAEGVQYF,TGTGCCAGCAGCACCTGGACTGCCGAGGGCGTGCAGTACTTC
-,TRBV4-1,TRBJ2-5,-,CASSQVGTPTQYF,TGCGCCAGCAGCCAAGTAGGGACCCCCACCCAGTACTTC
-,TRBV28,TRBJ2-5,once,CASSLNRGGETQYF,TGTGCCAGCAGTTTGAACCGAGGAGGAGAGACCCAGTACTTC
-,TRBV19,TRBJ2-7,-,CASSIAGESYEQYF,TGTGCCAGTAGTATAGCGGGAGAGTCCTACGAGCAGTACTTC